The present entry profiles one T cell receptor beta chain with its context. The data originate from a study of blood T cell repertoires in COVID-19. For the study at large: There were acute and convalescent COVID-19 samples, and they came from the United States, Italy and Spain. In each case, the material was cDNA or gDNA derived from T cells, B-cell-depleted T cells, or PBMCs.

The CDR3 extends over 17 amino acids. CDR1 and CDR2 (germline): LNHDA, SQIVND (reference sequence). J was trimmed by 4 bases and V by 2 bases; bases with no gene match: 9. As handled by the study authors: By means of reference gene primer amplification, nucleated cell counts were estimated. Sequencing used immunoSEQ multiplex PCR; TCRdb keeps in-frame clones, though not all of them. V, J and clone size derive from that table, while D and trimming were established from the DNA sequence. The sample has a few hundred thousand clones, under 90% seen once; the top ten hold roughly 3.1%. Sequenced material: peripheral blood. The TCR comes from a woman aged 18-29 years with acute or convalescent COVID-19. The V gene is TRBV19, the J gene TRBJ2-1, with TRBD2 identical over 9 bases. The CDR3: CASSIMAAGGFYNEQFF. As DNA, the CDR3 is TGTGCCAGTAGTATAATGGCGGCGGGAGGGTTTTACAATGAGCAGTTCTTC.